The next 30 T cell receptor beta chains were all read from a single sample in a study of OX40 agonist ivuxolimab in advanced cancers. The repertoire was sequenced with immunoSEQ multiplex PCR; TCRdb's copy has only in-frame clones and lacks some. In the table there are around 50,000 clones, around nine tenths of which are singletons. The source was CD4+ or CD8+ T cells sorted from blood, collected in a trial of the OX40 agonist ivuxolimab. These receptors were taken from an adult with an advanced solid tumor such as melanoma, head and neck, liver or kidney cancer.

The rearrangement links TRBV11-2 to TRBJ2-5; weak D call: TRBD1 (5 bases). Trimming removed 0 bases from V and 4 bases from J, with 12 bases in between. This CDR3 region has 15 residues. From germline, CDR1 is SGHAT and CDR2 FQNNGV. DNA of the CDR3: TGTGCCAGCAGCTTAGATTCAGGGATCGGAGAGACCCAGTACTTC. Its protein product is CASSLDSGIGETQYF.

The chain has TRBV2 and TRBJ2-5, with 13 bases that match TRBD2. Germline values: CDR1 SNHLY, CDR2 FYNNEI. V lost 5 bases and J lost 4; bases outside the gene matches: 4. The CDR3 sequence is 15 residues long. The CDR3 DNA is TGTGCCAGCAGTTTTAGACTAGCGGGAGGAGAGACCCAGTACTTC. This sequence encodes CASSFRLAGGETQYF.

The gene calls are TRBV11-3 and TRBJ2-7; D not certain. Germline values: CDR1 SGHNT, CDR2 YENEEA. V gave up 5 bases and J gave up 6 bases, with 17 bases separating them. This CDR3 is 14 amino acids long. The CDR3: CASSPRSPVSEQYF. The CDR3 coding sequence is TGTGCCAGCAGCCCCAGGTCCCCGGTTAGCGAGCAGTACTTC.

The rearrangement links TRBV30 to TRBJ1-1; D may be TRBD1 (5 bases). From germline, CDR1 is GTSNPN and CDR2 SVGIG (reference sequence). V gave up 4 bases and J gave up 1 base, with 16 bases separating them. The CDR3 is 15 amino acids. The CDR3 coding sequence is TGTGCCTGGACCCGCCCGGGCGGGGGGAACACTGAAGCTTTCTTT. The encoded protein is CAWTRPGGGNTEAFF.

The chain has TRBV4-2 and TRBJ2-7, with a tentative D call TRBD2 (6 bases). This CDR3 is 16 amino acids long. Per the germline V gene, CDR1 is LGHNA and CDR2 is YNFKEQ. V was pared by 4 bases and J by 0 bases, with 16 bases between. CDR3 DNA sequence: TGTGCCAGCAGCCGAGTAAGGCGGGACTCCTCCTACGAGCAGTACTTC. Its translation is CASSRVRRDSSYEQYF.

The rearrangement links TRBV11-2 to TRBJ2-7, with D unclear. The germline V and J ends were trimmed by 3 bases and 0 bases, with 6 bases remaining between them. From germline, CDR1 is SGHAT and CDR2 FQNNGV. The CDR3 loop spans 13 amino acids. CDR3 in DNA: TGTGCCAGCAGCTTCTACAGCTCCTACGAGCAGTACTTC. Translating it yields CASSFYSSYEQYF.

This rearrangement joins TRBV5-6 to TRBJ2-3, with D possibly TRBD1 on 5 matching bases. The V end was cut by 4 bases, the J end by 3 bases, with 9 bases between. From germline, CDR1 is SGHDT and CDR2 YYEEEE. This CDR3 spans 13 amino acids. CDR3 in amino acids: CASSPQGTDTQYF. The CDR3 DNA follows: TGTGCCAGCAGCCCCCAGGGAACAGATACGCAGTATTTT.

The DNA of the CDR3 is TGCGCCAGCAGCATACAGGGGGCAAGCACTGAAGCTTTCTTT. It codes for CASSIQGASTEAFF. The V gene is TRBV5-1, the J gene TRBJ1-1; TRBD1 agrees at 9 bases. V lost 4 bases and J lost 4; bases outside the gene matches: 5. Germline CDR1 SGHRS, CDR2 YFSETQ. The CDR3 runs 14 residues.

This clone turned up a few times. The V gene is TRBV6-5, the J gene TRBJ2-5; 7 bases map to TRBD2. Germline V gene lookup returns CDR1 MNHEY and CDR2 SVGAGI. Losses at the gene ends were 2 bases for V and 4 bases for J; bases not matched to a gene: 4. The CDR3 spans 14 residues. CDR3 sequence reads: CASSYAGRVETQYF. For the CDR3, the DNA is TGTGCCAGCAGTTACGCAGGGAGGGTAGAGACCCAGTACTTC.

V and J are TRBV11-2 and TRBJ2-1; tentative D call: TRBD1 (6 bases). The ends were cut back, 4 bases at V and 3 bases at J, with 10 bases in the middle. Germline loops: CDR1 SGHAT, CDR2 FQNNGV. The CDR3 extends over 14 amino acids. The CDR3 region has the DNA TGTGCCAGCAGCTCAGTGACAGGCTACAATGAGCAGTTCTTC. Protein product: CASSSVTGYNEQFF. Filled out from reference TRBV11-2 and TRBJ2-1, the complete variable domain reads EAGVAQSPRYKIIEKRQSVAFWCNPISGHATLYWYQQILGQGPKLLIQFQNNGVVDDSQLPKDRFSAERLKGVDSTLKIQPAKLEDSAVYLCASSSVTGYNEQFFGPGTRLTVL.

CDR3 in amino acids: CASSSRERPYNEQFF. The CDR3 DNA reads TGTGCCAGCAGTTCTAGGGAGCGGCCCTACAATGAGCAGTTCTTC. V and J are TRBV27 and TRBJ2-1, with D perhaps TRBD2 (5 bases). V shed 4 bases and J shed 2 bases, with 12 bases lying between them. Germline V gene lookup returns CDR1 MNHEY and CDR2 SMNVEV (reference sequence). The CDR3 runs to 15 residues.

This chain joins TRBV13 and TRBJ2-5, with D unresolved. Trimming left V 3 bases short and J 5 bases short, with 7 bases between. The CDR3 totals 12 residues. Germline V CDR1 and CDR2: PRHDT, FYEKMQ (reference sequence). The DNA of the CDR3 is TGTGCCAGCAGCTTTAGTCACGAGACCCAGTACTTC. Translated, it gives CASSFSHETQYF.

The rearrangement links TRBV5-1 to TRBJ2-2, with D possibly matching TRBD2 (6 bases). Germline-derived CDR1 and CDR2 are SGHRS and YFSETQ. The CDR3 runs to 17 residues. V was trimmed by 3 bases and J by 4 bases, leaving 19 bases between them. The CDR3 loop is CASSSLGLRSGTGELFF. The DNA for the CDR3 is TGCGCCAGCAGCTCCCTGGGACTTCGATCGGGCACCGGGGAGCTGTTTTTT.

The rearrangement joins TRBV18 to TRBJ2-7; D may correspond to TRBD1 or TRBD2 (5 bases each). The CDR3 contains 14 residues. V gave up 6 bases and J gave up 7 bases, with 19 bases separating them. In germline, CDR1 is KGHSH, CDR2 LQKENI. The DNA of the CDR3 is TGTGCCAGCTCCCCCGCGAGGGGCCCGGGGGAGCAGTACTTC. Amino acids: CASSPARGPGEQYF.

V gene TRBV12-1 combines with J gene TRBJ2-3; the table names TRBD2, a call not compared with the DNA. TRBV12-1 counts as a pseudogene. CDR3 length: 16 amino acids. DNA for the CDR3: TGTGCCAGCAGCCTTATAGCGGGAGGGCCCGCGGATACGCAGTATTTT. Translation: CASSLIAGGPADTQYF.

This rearrangement joins TRBV9 to TRBJ1-1; tentatively, D is TRBD1 (6 bases). This CDR3 has 15 residues. Germline CDR1 SGDLS, CDR2 YYNGEE. V was pared by 1 base and J by 6 bases, with 16 bases between. CDR3 nucleotides: TGTGCCAGCAGCGTATTCGGGGGGCGCGATTCTGAAGCTTTCTTT. Translated: CASSVFGGRDSEAFF.

The CDR3 DNA follows: TGCAGCGTGGGGGGCAGTGAAGCTTTCTTT. Its translation is CSVGGSEAFF. V and J are TRBV29-1 and TRBJ1-1; the D gene is possibly TRBD1 (6 bases). Looked up from germline, CDR1 is SQVTM and CDR2 is ANQGSEA. The V end lost 6 bases, the J end lost 7 bases, and 9 bases lay between the germline ends. The CDR3 loop spans 10 amino acids.

The chain combines TRBV6-1 with TRBJ2-7; 9 nucleotides agree with TRBD1. V shed 6 bases, J shed 6 bases, and the junction held 9 bases outside the gene matches. Per germline, CDR1 MNHNS and CDR2 SASEGT. The CDR3 extends over 14 amino acids. The CDR3: CASRWEQGAFEQYF. DNA for the CDR3: TGTGCCAGCAGGTGGGAACAGGGGGCATTCGAGCAGTACTTC.

The V and J genes are TRBV5-4 and TRBJ2-5; 8 bases line up with TRBD2. The CDR3 covers 14 residues. V lost 3 bases and J lost 5; bases outside the gene matches: 6. Germline lookup yields CDR1 SGHNT and CDR2 YYREEE (reference sequence). CDR3 bases: TGTGCCAGCAGCTCCGCCGGGACTAGTGAGACCCAGTACTTC. This codes for CASSSAGTSETQYF.

This chain connects TRBV25-1 to TRBJ2-2, with 8 bases lining up with TRBD1. V was pared by 0 bases and J by 3 bases, with 3 bases of the junction left unmatched. The CDR3 consists of 16 residues. Germline loops: CDR1 MGHDK, CDR2 SYGVNS. CDR3 nucleotides: TGTGCCAGCAGTGAATACCACAGGGGGGACACCGGGGAGCTGTTTTTT. This sequence encodes CASSEYHRGDTGELFF.

The chain joins TRBV11-2 to TRBJ2-7, with 8 bases matching TRBD2. Losses at the gene ends were 3 bases for V and 7 bases for J; bases not matched to a gene: 8. CDR3 length equals 14 residues. CDR1 is SGHAT, CDR2 FQNNGV, per germline. Written as DNA, the CDR3 is TGTGCCAGCAGCTTTGGAGCGGGAGTGGGGGAGCAGTACTTC. It translates to CASSFGAGVGEQYF.

The chain has TRBV5-1 and TRBJ2-3; D unclear. The V end lost 4 bases, the J end lost 0 bases, and 9 bases lay between the germline ends. Germline CDR1 reads SGHRS; CDR2 reads YFSETQ. The CDR3 runs to 14 residues. The CDR3 loop reads CASSPQTSTDTQYF. The CDR3 region has the DNA TGCGCCAGCAGCCCGCAGACTAGCACAGATACGCAGTATTTT.

The chain links TRBV30 to TRBJ1-1, with TRBD1 matching 10 bases. CDR1 and CDR2 (germline): GTSNPN, SVGIG (reference sequence). The CDR3 covers 13 residues. V lost 5 bases, J lost 11 bases, and 11 bases stayed unmatched. The CDR3, as DNA: TGTGCCTGGGATCCGGGACAGGGGATTCGGGCTTTCTTT. This codes for CAWDPGQGIRAFF.

This chain links TRBV5-7 with TRBJ2-3; D is unresolved. TRBV5-7 is an open reading frame whose function is uncertain. The CDR3 consists of 11 residues. Trimming left V 0 bases short and J 12 bases short, with 8 bases between. The CDR3 DNA is TGTGCCAGCAGCTTGGGGGAATCACAGTATTTT. Protein sequence: CASSLGESQYF.

The chain uses TRBV4-2 and TRBJ2-1; 8 nucleotides match TRBD2. Germline CDR1 LGHNA, CDR2 YNFKEQ. CDR3 length: 15 residues. V was pared by 7 bases and J by 5 bases, with 10 bases of the junction left unmatched. Written as DNA, the CDR3 is TGTGCCAGCAACCGAGTGGGTAGCGGGAACAATGAGCAGTTCTTC. It is translated as CASNRVGSGNNEQFF.

The J gene is TRBJ1-1, the V gene TRBV7-8; no firm D call. There are 14 residues in the CDR3. In germline, CDR1 is SGHVS, CDR2 FQNEAQ. V was cut by 5 bases and J by 2 bases, with 12 bases left in between. The CDR3 region has the DNA TGTGCCAGCAGCCGAGAAGCTGCTAACACTGAAGCTTTCTTT. It encodes CASSREAANTEAFF.

The chain recombines TRBV5-8 with TRBJ2-1; TRBD2 aligns across 9 bases. This CDR3 region has 14 residues. CDR1 and CDR2 from the germline V gene are SGHTS and YDEGEE. V was pared by 1 base and J by 7 bases, with 3 bases of the junction left unmatched. The CDR3 loop is CASSLLAGMNEQFF. CDR3 bases: TGTGCCAGCAGCTTGCTAGCGGGAATGAATGAGCAGTTCTTC. Based on the CDR3 plus reference TRBV5-8 and TRBJ2-1, the full variable domain is EAGVTQSPTHLIKTRGQQATLRCSPISGHTSVYWYQQALGLGLQFLLWYDEGEERNRGNFPPRFSGRQFPNYSSELNVNALELEDSALYLCASSLLAGMNEQFFGPGTRLTVL.

A single count supports this clone. At one end the junction does not follow the germline gene, possibly because of a read error. The J gene is TRBJ1-2, the V gene TRBV6-1; D possibly corresponds to TRBD1 (5 bases). CDR1 is MNHNS and CDR2 is SASEGT in the germline V gene. The CDR3 runs to 12 residues. Here the CDR3 reads CASREGEYGYTF. The DNA of the CDR3 is TGTGCCAGCAGGGAAGGGGAGTATGGCTACACCTTC.

In its sample, this clone was seen a few times. This sequence joins TRBV19 and TRBJ2-7; TRBD2 agrees at 8 bases. The CDR3 covers 14 residues. V shed 1 base, J shed 3 bases, and the junction held 2 bases outside the gene matches. Germline V gene sequence: CDR1 LNHDA, CDR2 SQIVND (reference sequence). The CDR3 loop reads CASSIAGGRYEQYF. CDR3 coding DNA: TGTGCCAGTAGTATAGCGGGAGGGCGCTACGAGCAGTACTTC.

The chain employs TRBV25-1 and TRBJ2-1; tentative D call: TRBD2 (5 bases). V was clipped by 0 bases and J by 1 base, with 10 bases between them. CDR3 length: 16 amino acids. CDR1 and CDR2 (germline): MGHDK, SYGVNS. In DNA form, the CDR3 reads TGTGCCAGCAGTGAATATTCCCGGGGATCCTACAATGAGCAGTTCTTC. Protein: CASSEYSRGSYNEQFF.